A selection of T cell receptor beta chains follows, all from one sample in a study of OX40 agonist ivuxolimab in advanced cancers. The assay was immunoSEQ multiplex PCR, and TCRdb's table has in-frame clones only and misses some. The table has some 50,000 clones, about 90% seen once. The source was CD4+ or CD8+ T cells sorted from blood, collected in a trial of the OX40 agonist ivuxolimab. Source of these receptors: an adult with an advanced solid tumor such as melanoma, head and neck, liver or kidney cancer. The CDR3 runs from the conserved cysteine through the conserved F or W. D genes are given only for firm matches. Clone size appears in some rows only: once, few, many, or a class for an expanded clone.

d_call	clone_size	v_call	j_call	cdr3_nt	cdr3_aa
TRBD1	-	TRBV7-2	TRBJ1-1	TGTGCCAGCAGCTCCGGACAGGTACAAATGAACACTGAAGCTTTCTTT	CASSSGQVQMNTEAFF
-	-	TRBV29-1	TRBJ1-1	TGCAGCGTTGAAGGGGGGGGGAAATCTGAAGCTTTCTTT	CSVEGGGKSEAFF
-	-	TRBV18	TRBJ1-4	TGTGCCAGCTCAGACACAGGGAGTCGGGGAAAACTGTTTTTT	CASSDTGSRGKLFF
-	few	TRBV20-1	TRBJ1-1	TGCAGTGCTAGAGATGTCGTGGCTTTCTTT	CSARDVVAFF
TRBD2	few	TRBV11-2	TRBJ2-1	TGTGCCAGCAGCTATACTAGCGGGAGTTTTGAGCAGTTCTTC	CASSYTSGSFEQFF
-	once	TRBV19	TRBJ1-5	TGTGCCAGTAGTATAATAGAAACAGGGCGTCAGCCCCAGCATTTT	CASSIIETGRQPQHF
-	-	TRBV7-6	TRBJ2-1	TGTGCCAGCAGCTTGGGACTGACGATCTACAATGAGCAGTTCTTC	CASSLGLTIYNEQFF
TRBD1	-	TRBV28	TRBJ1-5	TGTGCCAGCAGTTTATTACAGGGGGGGAATCAGCCCCAGCATTTT	CASSLLQGGNQPQHF
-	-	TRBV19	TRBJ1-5	TGTGCCAGTAGGGCGGAGGGAGCTCTTGGTCAGCCCCAGCATTTT	CASRAEGALGQPQHF
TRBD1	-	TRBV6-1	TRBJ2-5	TGTGCCAGCAGCCTCCGACAGGGGGCTTGGGAGACCCAGTACTTC	CASSLRQGAWETQYF
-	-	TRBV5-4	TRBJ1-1	TGTGCCAGCAGCCCCCCTGCATCTCTGAACACTGAAGCTTTCTTT	CASSPPASLNTEAFF
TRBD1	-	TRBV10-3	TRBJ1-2	TGTGCCATCCAAGGCAACCAGGGGGCAGCTAGTGGCTACACCTTC	CAIQGNQGAASGYTF
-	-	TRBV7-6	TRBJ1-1	TGTGCCAGCAGCTCAGAAGGTCGGGCCTTGAACACTGAAGCTTTCTTT	CASSSEGRALNTEAFF
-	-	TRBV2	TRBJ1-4	TGTGCCAGCAGTGCCCAGGGACAAGGAGGAGAAAAACTGTTTTTT	CASSAQGQGGEKLFF
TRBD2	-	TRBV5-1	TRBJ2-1	TGCGCCAGCAGCGGGGGGACTAGCGGTTCCTACAATGAGCAGTTCTTC	CASSGGTSGSYNEQFF
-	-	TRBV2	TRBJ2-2	TGTGCCAGCAGAGTGTCAACGAACACCGGGGAGCTGTTTTTT	CASRVSTNTGELFF
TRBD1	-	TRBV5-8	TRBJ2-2	TGTGCCAGCAGCATTGGACAGGGAGTGAGTACCGGGGAGCTGTTTTTT	CASSIGQGVSTGELFF
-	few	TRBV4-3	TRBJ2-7	TGCGCCAGCAGCCGCCTCACAGGTGAGGGAGGGCCCAGGGGCTACGAGCAGTACTTC	CASSRLTGEGGPRGYEQYF
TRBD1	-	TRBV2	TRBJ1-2	TGTGCCAGCAGGCGCGAGGCAGGACAGGGGAACTATGGCTACACCTTC	CASRREAGQGNYGYTF
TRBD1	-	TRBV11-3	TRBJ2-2	TGTGCCAGCAGCTCGGACAGGCCGAGCGGGGAGCTGTTTTTT	CASSSDRPSGELFF
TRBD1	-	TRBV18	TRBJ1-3	TGTGCCAGCTCACCATATGACAGGGCAGGAAACACCATATATTTT	CASSPYDRAGNTIYF
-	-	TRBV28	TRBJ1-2	TGTGCCAGCAGTCCACCGGGGGCTAACTATGGCTACACCTTC	CASSPPGANYGYTF
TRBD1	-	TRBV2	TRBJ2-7	TGTGCCAGCAGTGGACAGGGGGTGGGGACCTACGAGCAGTACTTC	CASSGQGVGTYEQYF
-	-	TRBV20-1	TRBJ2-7	TGCAGTGCAGGGGGAATCTACGAGCAGTACTTC	CSAGGIYEQYF
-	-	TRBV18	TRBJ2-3	TGTGCCAGCTCACCCTTACAAGATACGCAGTATTTT	CASSPLQDTQYF
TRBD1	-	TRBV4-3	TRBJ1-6	TGCGCCAGCAGCCAAGAGGGACAGGGGCATTCACCCCTCCACTTT	CASSQEGQGHSPLHF
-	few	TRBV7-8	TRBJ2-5	TGTGCCAGCAGCCCCCCCCGAAAAGAGACCCAGTACTTC	CASSPPRKETQYF
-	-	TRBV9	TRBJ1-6	TGTGCCAGCAGCAACTGGGACGGAAGCTCCTATAATTCACCCCTCCACTTT	CASSNWDGSSYNSPLHF
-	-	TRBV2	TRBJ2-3	TGTGCCAGCAGGTTCTTCCAAGGGGAAGATACGCAGTATTTT	CASRFFQGEDTQYF
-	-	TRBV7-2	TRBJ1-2	TGTGCCAGCAGCTTGGAGGTTGGGGGGAACACCTTC	CASSLEVGGNTF
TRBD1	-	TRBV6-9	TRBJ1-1	TGTGCCAGCCGCTGGACCTTAGACAGGGGGAGAACTGAAGCTTTCTTT	CASRWTLDRGRTEAFF
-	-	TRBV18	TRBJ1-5	TGTGCCAGCTCACCTCGACAGGTCAATCAGCCCCAGCATTTT	CASSPRQVNQPQHF
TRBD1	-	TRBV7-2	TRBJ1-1	TGTGCCAGCAGCTTAGCGGGACAGATGAACACTGAAGCTTTCTTT	CASSLAGQMNTEAFF
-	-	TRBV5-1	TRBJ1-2	TGCGCCAGCAGCACGGGCCTCTATGGCTACACCTTC	CASSTGLYGYTF
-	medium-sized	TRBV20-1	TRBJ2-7	TGCAGTGCTAGAGATCTCTACGAGCAGTACTTC	CSARDLYEQYF
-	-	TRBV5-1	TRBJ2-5	TGCGCCAGCAGCCGGACCAGGAACGAAGAAGAGACCCAGTACTTC	CASSRTRNEEETQYF
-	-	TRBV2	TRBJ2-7	TGTGCCAGCAGTGACAACTACGAGCAGTACTTC	CASSDNYEQYF
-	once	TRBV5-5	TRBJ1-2	TGTGCCAGCAGCCACGAGGCGGGCGCGAATGGCTACACCTTC	CASSHEAGANGYTF
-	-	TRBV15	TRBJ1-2	TGTGCCACCAGCAGAGATAATTCGGTGACCTCTAACTATGGCTACACCTTC	CATSRDNSVTSNYGYTF
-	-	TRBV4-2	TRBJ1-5	TGTGCCAGCAGCCAAAACCAGGGGACCAACAATCAGCCCCAGCATTTT	CASSQNQGTNNQPQHF
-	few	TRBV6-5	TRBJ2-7	TGTGCCAGCAGTTACTCGAGGCCGGAGAGCTCCTACGAGCAGTACTTC	CASSYSRPESSYEQYF
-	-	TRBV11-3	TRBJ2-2	TGTGCCAGCAGCTTAGACGGTCGCTGGACAAACACCGGGGAGCTGTTTTTT	CASSLDGRWTNTGELFF
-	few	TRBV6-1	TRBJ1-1	TGTGCCAGCAGTGGAATAAAGACTGAAGCTTTCTTT	CASSGIKTEAFF
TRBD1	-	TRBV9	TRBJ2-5	TGTGCCAGCAGCACCCGACAGGGGGCAGGCCAAGAGACCCAGTACTTC	CASSTRQGAGQETQYF
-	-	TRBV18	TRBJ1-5	TGTGCCAGCTCCCTAATAGGAGGAAACAATCGGCCCCAGCATTTT	CASSLIGGNNRPQHF
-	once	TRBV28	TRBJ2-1	TGTGCCAGCAGTTTACAGGGGACCCCGGGCAATGAGCAGTTCTTC	CASSLQGTPGNEQFF
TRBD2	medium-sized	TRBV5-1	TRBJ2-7	TGCGCCAGCAGCTTGGCCTTTGCGGGAGTCCACGAGCAGTACTTC	CASSLAFAGVHEQYF
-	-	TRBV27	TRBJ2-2	TGTGCCAGCAGTCGGACCCGTCGGACCGGGGAGCTGTTTTTT	CASSRTRRTGELFF
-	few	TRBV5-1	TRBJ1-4	TGCTGGGGGGGCCTTAATGAAAAACTGTTTTTT	CWGGLNEKLFF
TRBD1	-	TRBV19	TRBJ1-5	TGTGCCAGTAGGGGGACAGCCGAGGAGAGCAATCAGCCCCAGCATTTT	CASRGTAEESNQPQHF
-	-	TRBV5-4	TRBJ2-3	TGTGCCAGCAGCCATAGCGAAGCAAGAGATACGCAGTATTTT	CASSHSEARDTQYF
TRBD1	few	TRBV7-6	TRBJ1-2	TGTGCCAGCAGCTTGCCCCCGGCCGGGACAGGGGGAACTGGCTACACCTTC	CASSLPPAGTGGTGYTF
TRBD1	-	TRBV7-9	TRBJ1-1	TGTGCCAGTAAAAGACAGGGCCCGGACACTGAAGCTTTCTTT	CASKRQGPDTEAFF
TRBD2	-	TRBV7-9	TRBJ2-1	TGTGCCAGCAGCCTCCCGGGACTAGCGGGAGTCAATGAGCAGTTCTTC	CASSLPGLAGVNEQFF
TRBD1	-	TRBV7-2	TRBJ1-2	TGTGCCAGCAGCCCGCGTCCAGCAGGGGGAGTGGATGGCTACACCTTC	CASSPRPAGGVDGYTF
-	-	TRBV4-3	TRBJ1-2	TGCGCCAGCAGCCATGATCTCGGGTCAAACTATGGCTACACCTTC	CASSHDLGSNYGYTF
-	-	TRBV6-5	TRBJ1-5	TGTGCCAGCTGCTCGACGGCCGATCAGCCCCAGCATTTT	CASCSTADQPQHF